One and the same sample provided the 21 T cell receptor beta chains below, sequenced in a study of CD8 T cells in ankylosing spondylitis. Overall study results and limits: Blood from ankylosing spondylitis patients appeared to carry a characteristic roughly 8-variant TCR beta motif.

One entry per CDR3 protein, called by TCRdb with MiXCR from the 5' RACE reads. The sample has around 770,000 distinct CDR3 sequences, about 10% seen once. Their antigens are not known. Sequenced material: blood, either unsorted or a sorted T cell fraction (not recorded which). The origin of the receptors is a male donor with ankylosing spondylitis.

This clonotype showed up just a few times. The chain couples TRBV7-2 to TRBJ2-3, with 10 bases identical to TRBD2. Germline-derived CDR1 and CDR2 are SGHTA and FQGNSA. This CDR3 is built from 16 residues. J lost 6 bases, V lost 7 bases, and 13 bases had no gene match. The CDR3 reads CASTLVASGSGDTQYF. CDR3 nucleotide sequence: TGTGCCAGCACCCTAGTGGCTAGCGGGAGTGGGGATACGCAGTATTTT. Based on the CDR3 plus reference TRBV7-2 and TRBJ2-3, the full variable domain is GAGVSQSPSNKVTEKGKDVELRCDPISGHTALYWYRQSLGQGLEFLIYFQGNSAPDKSGLPSDRFSAERTGGSVSTLTIQRTQQEDSAVYLCASTLVASGSGDTQYFGPGTRLTVL.

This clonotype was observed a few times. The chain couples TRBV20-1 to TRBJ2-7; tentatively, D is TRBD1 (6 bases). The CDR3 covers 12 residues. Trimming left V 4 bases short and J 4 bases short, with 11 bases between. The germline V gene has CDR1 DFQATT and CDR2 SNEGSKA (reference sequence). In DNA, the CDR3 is TGCAGTGCTAAGGTGACAGGATACGAGCAGTACTTC. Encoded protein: CSAKVTGYEQYF.

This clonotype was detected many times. The CDR3 nucleotides are TGTGCCAGCAGCTTGGACAGGCTTAATGAAAAACTGTTTTTT. It is translated as CASSLDRLNEKLFF. The chain uses TRBV11-2 and TRBJ1-4, with 7 bases aligning to TRBD1. After removal of 3 bases from V and 4 bases from J, the junction contained 2 bases not matched to a gene. This CDR3 has 14 residues. Germline values: CDR1 SGHAT, CDR2 FQNNGV.

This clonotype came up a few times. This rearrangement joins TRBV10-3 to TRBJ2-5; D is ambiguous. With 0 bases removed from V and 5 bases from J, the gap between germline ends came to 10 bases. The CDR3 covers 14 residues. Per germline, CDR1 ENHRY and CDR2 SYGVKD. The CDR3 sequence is CAISESVMAETQYF. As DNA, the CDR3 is TGTGCCATCAGTGAGTCGGTGATGGCCGAGACCCAGTACTTC.

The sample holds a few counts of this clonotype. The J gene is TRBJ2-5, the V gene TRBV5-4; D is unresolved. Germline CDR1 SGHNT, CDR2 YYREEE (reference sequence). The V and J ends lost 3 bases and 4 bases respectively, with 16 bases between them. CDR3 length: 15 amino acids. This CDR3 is CASSSMATDGETQYF. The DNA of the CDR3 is TGTGCCAGCAGCTCAATGGCCACTGACGGAGAGACCCAGTACTTC.

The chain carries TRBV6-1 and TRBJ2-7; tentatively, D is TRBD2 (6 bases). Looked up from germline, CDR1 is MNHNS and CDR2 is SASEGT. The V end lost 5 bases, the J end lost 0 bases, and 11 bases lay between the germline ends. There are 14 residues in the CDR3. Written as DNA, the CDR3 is TGTGCCAGCAGTAGACTAGAAATCTCCTACGAGCAGTACTTC. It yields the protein CASSRLEISYEQYF.

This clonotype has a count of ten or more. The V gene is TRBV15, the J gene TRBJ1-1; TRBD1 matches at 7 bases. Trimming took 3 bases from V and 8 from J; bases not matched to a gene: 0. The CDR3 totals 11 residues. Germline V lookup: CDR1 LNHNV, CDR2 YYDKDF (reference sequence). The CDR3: CATSRTGEAFF. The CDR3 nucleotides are TGTGCCACCAGCAGGACAGGGGAAGCTTTCTTT.

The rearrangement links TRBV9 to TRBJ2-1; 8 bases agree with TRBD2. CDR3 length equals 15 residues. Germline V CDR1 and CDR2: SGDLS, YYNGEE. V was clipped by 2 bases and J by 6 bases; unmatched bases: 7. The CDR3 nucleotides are TGTGCCAGCAGCGTCGGACTAGCACACCCCAATGAGCAGTTCTTC. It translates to CASSVGLAHPNEQFF.

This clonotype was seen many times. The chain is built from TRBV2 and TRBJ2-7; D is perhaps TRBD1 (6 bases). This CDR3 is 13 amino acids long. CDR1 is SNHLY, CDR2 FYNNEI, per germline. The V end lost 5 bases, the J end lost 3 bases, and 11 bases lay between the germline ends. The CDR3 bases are TGTGCCAGCAGTCTGGACAGTCTCTACGAGCAGTACTTC. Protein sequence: CASSLDSLYEQYF.

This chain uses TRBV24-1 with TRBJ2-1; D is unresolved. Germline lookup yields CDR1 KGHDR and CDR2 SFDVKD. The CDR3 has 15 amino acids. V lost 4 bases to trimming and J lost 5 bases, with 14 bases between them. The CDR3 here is CATSEMDRRNNEQFF. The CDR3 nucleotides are TGTGCCACCAGTGAGATGGACCGACGAAACAATGAGCAGTTCTTC.

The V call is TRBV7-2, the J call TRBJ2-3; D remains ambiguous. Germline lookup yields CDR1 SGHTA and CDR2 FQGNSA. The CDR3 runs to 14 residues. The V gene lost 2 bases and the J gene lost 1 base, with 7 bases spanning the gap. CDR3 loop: CASSLKLGTDTQYF. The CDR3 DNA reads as TGTGCCAGCAGCTTAAAGTTGGGCACAGATACGCAGTATTTT.

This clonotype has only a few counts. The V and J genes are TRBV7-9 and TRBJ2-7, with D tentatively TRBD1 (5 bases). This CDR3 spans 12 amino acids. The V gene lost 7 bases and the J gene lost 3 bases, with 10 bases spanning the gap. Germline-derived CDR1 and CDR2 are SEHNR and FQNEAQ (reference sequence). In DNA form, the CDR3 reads TGTGCCAGCAAGGGGTGGGGCTACGAGCAGTACTTC. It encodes CASKGWGYEQYF.

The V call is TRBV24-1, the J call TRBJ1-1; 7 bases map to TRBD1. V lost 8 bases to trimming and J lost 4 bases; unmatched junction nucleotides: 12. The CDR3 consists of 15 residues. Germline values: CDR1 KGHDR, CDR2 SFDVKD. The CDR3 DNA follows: TGTGCCACCACCAATGACAGGGTGGGGAGCACTGAAGCTTTCTTT. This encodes CATTNDRVGSTEAFF.

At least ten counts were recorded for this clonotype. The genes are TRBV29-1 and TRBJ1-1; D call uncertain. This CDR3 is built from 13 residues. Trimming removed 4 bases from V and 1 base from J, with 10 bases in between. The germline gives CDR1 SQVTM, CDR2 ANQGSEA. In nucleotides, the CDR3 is TGCAGCGTTGGTTTGCGGGGGAACACTGAAGCTTTCTTT. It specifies CSVGLRGNTEAFF. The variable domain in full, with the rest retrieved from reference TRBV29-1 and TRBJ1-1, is SAVISQKPSRDICQRGTSLTIQCQVDSQVTMMFWYRQQPGQSLTLIATANQGSEATYESGFVIDKFPISRPNLTFSTLTVSNMSPEDSSIYLCSVGLRGNTEAFFGQGTRLTVV.

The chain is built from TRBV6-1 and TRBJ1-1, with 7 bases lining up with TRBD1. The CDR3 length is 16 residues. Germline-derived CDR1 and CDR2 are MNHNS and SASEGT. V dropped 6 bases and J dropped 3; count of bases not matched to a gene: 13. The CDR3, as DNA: TGTGCCAGCAGATCGGACAGGTCGGGAGGGTACACTGAAGCTTTCTTT. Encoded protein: CASRSDRSGGYTEAFF.

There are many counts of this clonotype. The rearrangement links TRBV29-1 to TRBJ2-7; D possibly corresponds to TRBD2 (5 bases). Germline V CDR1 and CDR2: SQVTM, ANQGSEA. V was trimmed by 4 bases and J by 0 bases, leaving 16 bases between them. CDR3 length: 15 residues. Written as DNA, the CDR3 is TGCAGCGTTGGTGGGCCTGGAGGTTTCTCCTACGAGCAGTACTTC. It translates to CSVGGPGGFSYEQYF.

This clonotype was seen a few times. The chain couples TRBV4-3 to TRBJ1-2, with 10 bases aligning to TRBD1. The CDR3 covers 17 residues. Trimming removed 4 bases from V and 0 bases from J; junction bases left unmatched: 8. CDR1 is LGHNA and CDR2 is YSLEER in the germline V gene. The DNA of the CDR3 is TGCGCCAGCAGCCTCCAGACAGGACAGGGGGCTAACTATGGCTACACCTTC. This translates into CASSLQTGQGANYGYTF.

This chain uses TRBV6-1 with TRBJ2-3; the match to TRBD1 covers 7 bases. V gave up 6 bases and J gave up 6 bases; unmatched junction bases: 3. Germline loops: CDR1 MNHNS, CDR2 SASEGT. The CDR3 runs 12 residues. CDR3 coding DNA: TGTGCCAGCAGGACAGGGCGCGATACGCAGTATTTT. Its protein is CASRTGRDTQYF.

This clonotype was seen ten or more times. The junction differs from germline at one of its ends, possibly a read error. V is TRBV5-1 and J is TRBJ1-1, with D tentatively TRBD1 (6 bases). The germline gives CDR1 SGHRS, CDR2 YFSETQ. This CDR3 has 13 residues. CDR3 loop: CASSLGGFTEAFF. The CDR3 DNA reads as TGTGCCAGCAGTTTGGGGGGCTTTACTGAAGCTTTCTTT.

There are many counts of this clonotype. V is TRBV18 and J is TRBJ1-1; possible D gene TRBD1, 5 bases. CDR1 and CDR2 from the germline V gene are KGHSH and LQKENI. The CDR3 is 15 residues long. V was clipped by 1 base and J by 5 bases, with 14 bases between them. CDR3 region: CASSPQLGRGTEAFF. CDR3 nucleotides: TGTGCCAGCTCACCACAATTGGGTAGGGGAACTGAAGCTTTCTTT.

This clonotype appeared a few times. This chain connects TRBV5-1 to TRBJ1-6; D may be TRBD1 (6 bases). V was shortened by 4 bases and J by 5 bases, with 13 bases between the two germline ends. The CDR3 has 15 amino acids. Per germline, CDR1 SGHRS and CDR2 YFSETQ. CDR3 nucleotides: TGCGCCAGCAGCGGCGGGACACCGAATAATTCACCCCTCCACTTT. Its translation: CASSGGTPNNSPLHF.